Shown below are 28 T cell receptor beta chains from a single sample sequenced in a study of T cells in Graves' hyperthyroidism and ophthalmopathy. The CDR3 regions of TCR beta were amplified from RNA transcripts. HTBI primers were the set used in a first-round RT-PCR of the TCR CDR3. TCRdb reanalysed the multiplex PCR reads using MiXCR and keeps one entry per CDR3 protein. The sample lists a few hundred thousand distinct CDR3 sequences; roughly 15% were seen once. The sample comprised blood. The receptors were sampled from a woman between 50 and 59 years old with Graves' hyperthyroidism that later progressed to Graves' ophthalmopathy.

This clonotype was counted many times. The chain has TRBV7-9 and TRBJ2-1; D is unresolved. Germline V CDR1 and CDR2: SEHNR, FQNEAQ (reference sequence). CDR3 size: 13 residues. Trimming pared 7 bases from V and 1 base from J, leaving 8 bases between. The CDR3 bases are TGTGCCAGCAATAAGCCTTCCTACAATGAGCAGTTCTTC. Translation: CASNKPSYNEQFF.

This clonotype was observed at least ten times. The rearrangement links TRBV7-9 to TRBJ2-1; D is perhaps TRBD1 (5 bases). The V and J ends lost 2 bases and 7 bases respectively, with 6 bases between them. Germline V gene sequence: CDR1 SEHNR, CDR2 FQNEAQ (reference sequence). The CDR3 is 12 residues long. This chain's CDR3 is CASSLQGNEQFF. The CDR3 nucleotides are TGTGCCAGCAGCTTACAGGGAAATGAGCAGTTCTTC.

The chain carries TRBV20-1 and TRBJ1-5; no definite D call. The V gene's germline CDR1 is DFQATT and CDR2 SNEGSKA (reference sequence). The CDR3 has 13 residues. The V and J ends lost 3 bases and 3 bases respectively, with 9 bases between them. The CDR3 DNA follows: TGCAGTGCTAGCCCCTGGCACAATCAGCCCCAGCATTTT. This gives the protein CSASPWHNQPQHF.

Ten or more counts support this clonotype. The genes are TRBV10-1 and TRBJ1-1; 8 bases agree with TRBD1. This CDR3 comprises 13 residues. Trimming took 6 bases from V and 4 from J; bases not matched to a gene: 4. Per the germline V gene, CDR1 is WNHNN and CDR2 is SYGVQD (reference sequence). As DNA, the CDR3 is TGCGCCAGCAGCGTTGGACAGGGCACTGAAGCTTTCTTT. Amino acid sequence: CASSVGQGTEAFF.

This clonotype was observed at least ten times. The chain is built from TRBV2 and TRBJ2-7; no reliable D call. Trimming removed 6 bases from V and 2 bases from J, with 11 bases in between. The germline V gene encodes CDR1 SNHLY and CDR2 FYNNEI. This CDR3 has 13 residues. The CDR3 nucleotides read TGTGCCAGCAGGGAACTTAGACCCTACGAGCAGTACTTC. This encodes CASRELRPYEQYF. Supplemented by reference TRBV2 and TRBJ2-7, the full variable domain reads EPEVTQTPSHQVTQMGQEVILRCVPISNHLYFYWYRQILGQKVEFLVSFYNNEISEKSEIFDDQFSVERPDGSNFTLKIRSTKLEDSAMYFCASRELRPYEQYFGPGTRLTVT.

Points on this clonotype: This may be a read error, as it is one base from a much larger clone. The CDR3 nucleotides read TGTGCCAGCAGCGCCCGGGACAGGGTGACCAGGGAGCTGTTTTTT. Translation gives CASSARDRVTRELFF. The chain is built from TRBV5-4 and TRBJ2-2; 9 bases agree with TRBD1. The CDR3 extends over 15 amino acids. Trimming took 4 bases from V and 9 from J; bases not matched to a gene: 10. CDR1 SGHNT and CDR2 YYREEE come from the germline V gene (reference sequence).

The V and J genes are TRBV6-1 and TRBJ2-3; 11 bases align to TRBD2. This CDR3 is built from 15 residues. Germline V gene lookup returns CDR1 MNHNS and CDR2 SASEGT. The J segment lost 5 bases and the V segment lost 3 bases, leaving 4 bases of the junction unmatched. CDR3 protein: CASSDLAGGRDTQYF. The CDR3 DNA sequence: TGTGCCAGCAGTGATCTAGCGGGGGGAAGAGATACGCAGTATTTT.

This chain connects TRBV24-1 to TRBJ1-6; tentative D call: TRBD1 (5 bases). The ends were cut back, 3 bases at V and 7 bases at J, with 9 bases in the middle. This CDR3 region has 14 residues. Germline V gene lookup returns CDR1 KGHDR and CDR2 SFDVKD. DNA for the CDR3: TGTGCCACCAGTGATGGTAACAGGAATTCACCCCTCCACTTT. As protein: CATSDGNRNSPLHF.

This clonotype has a count of ten or more. The CDR3 loop is CASSSPTELNYGYTF. CDR3 nucleotide sequence: TGTGCCAGCAGTTCACCGACAGAGTTGAACTATGGCTACACCTTC. This chain links TRBV7-9 with TRBJ1-2; D may be TRBD1 (5 bases). CDR1 and CDR2 (germline): SEHNR, FQNEAQ (reference sequence). There are 15 residues in the CDR3. V was trimmed by 6 bases and J by 2 bases, leaving 16 bases between them.

The sample holds many counts of this clonotype. The chain employs TRBV20-1 and TRBJ2-7, with 9 nucleotides matching TRBD2. This CDR3 region has 14 residues. V lost 3 bases, J lost 4 bases, and 7 bases stayed unmatched. Per germline, CDR1 DFQATT and CDR2 SNEGSKA (reference sequence). CDR3 nucleotides: TGCAGTGCTAGGCCTAGCGGGATGGTATACGAGCAGTACTTC. This translates into CSARPSGMVYEQYF.

This clonotype was recorded at least ten times. This sequence joins TRBV5-1 and TRBJ2-3; 11 nucleotides line up with TRBD1. This CDR3 is 16 amino acids long. The J segment lost 5 bases and the V segment lost 1 base, leaving 6 bases of the junction unmatched. Germline loops: CDR1 SGHRS, CDR2 YFSETQ. CDR3 bases: TGCGCCAGCAGCTTGACCGGGACAGGGGGAGGAGATACGCAGTATTTT. Its protein is CASSLTGTGGGDTQYF.

Many counts were recorded for this clonotype. In nucleotides, the CDR3 is TGTGCCAGCAGTGAGGTAGGGACGAACACTGAAGCTTTCTTT. Its translation: CASSEVGTNTEAFF. The V gene is TRBV6-1, the J gene TRBJ1-1, with D possibly TRBD1 on 5 matching bases. The V and J ends lost 3 bases and 1 base respectively, with 9 bases between them. CDR1 and CDR2 (germline): MNHNS, SASEGT. The CDR3 consists of 14 residues.

This clonotype came up many times. This chain connects TRBV5-1 to TRBJ2-1, with 10 bases aligning to TRBD1. Germline V gives CDR1 SGHRS, CDR2 YFSETQ. The CDR3 loop spans 14 amino acids. V lost 4 bases, J lost 7 bases, and 5 bases stayed unmatched. Here the CDR3 DNA reads TGCGCCAGCAGCGGGGACAGGGGAGGTAATGAGCAGTTCTTC. This encodes CASSGDRGGNEQFF.

The chain is built from TRBV7-8 and TRBJ2-3; 11 nucleotides agree with TRBD2. The V gene end was trimmed by 8 bases and the J gene end by 2 bases; junction bases not matched to a gene: 12. Germline CDR1 SGHVS, CDR2 FQNEAQ. The CDR3 length is 17 residues. The CDR3 loop is CASWWIAGGKDTDTQYF. The CDR3 DNA is TGTGCCAGCTGGTGGATAGCGGGAGGGAAGGACACAGATACGCAGTATTTT.

This clonotype was seen a handful of times. The germline gene is not matched at one end of the junction; a read error may be the cause. The J gene is TRBJ1-5, the V gene TRBV7-9, with 7 positions matching TRBD1. Per the germline V gene, CDR1 is SEHNR and CDR2 is FQNEAQ (reference sequence). The CDR3 runs 15 residues. CDR3 loop: CACSSEGASNQPQHF. CDR3 bases: TGTGCCTGCAGCTCCGAGGGGGCGTCGAATCAGCCCCAGCATTTT.

This clonotype was seen at least ten times. V usage is TRBV5-1 and J usage is TRBJ2-1; D is perhaps TRBD2 (5 bases). Trimming removed 4 bases at V and 2 bases at J, with 13 bases between. The CDR3 is 15 residues long. Germline CDR1 SGHRS, CDR2 YFSETQ. The CDR3 is CASSPLRGTYNEQFF. CDR3 nucleotide sequence: TGCGCCAGCAGCCCGCTTCGGGGTACCTACAATGAGCAGTTCTTC.

The V gene is TRBV4-1, the J gene TRBJ2-7; unclear D gene. The V end was cut by 1 base, the J end by 5 bases, with 15 bases between. This CDR3 has 15 amino acids. Germline CDR1 and CDR2: MGHRA and YSYEKL. The CDR3: CASSQGEVSSNEQYF. In DNA form, the CDR3 reads TGCGCCAGCAGCCAAGGAGAGGTCAGTTCCAACGAGCAGTACTTC.

This clonotype was seen repeatedly, ten times or more. The V call is TRBV12-3 or TRBV12-4, the J call TRBJ2-1; 10 bases agree with TRBD2. V was pared by 6 bases and J by 10 bases, with 9 bases of the junction left unmatched. CDR3 size: 14 residues. The CDR3 loop reads CASRGSDSGREQFF. The CDR3 region has the DNA TGTGCCAGCAGGGGATCAGATAGCGGGAGGGAGCAGTTCTTC.

This clonotype was detected many times. V and J are TRBV20-1 and TRBJ2-7; a weak D match, TRBD2 (6 bases). CDR3 length: 15 residues. CDR1 and CDR2 from the germline V gene are DFQATT and SNEGSKA (reference sequence). The ends were cut back, 3 bases at V and 4 bases at J, with 19 bases in the middle. CDR3 loop: CSASDFGSGKYEQYF. CDR3 nucleotide sequence: TGCAGTGCTAGTGACTTCGGGAGCGGAAAATACGAGCAGTACTTC.

This clonotype was seen a few times. The chain has TRBV10-3 and TRBJ1-4; no clear D. V lost 3 bases and J lost 2, with 4 bases in between. Germline lookup yields CDR1 ENHRY and CDR2 SYGVKD. The CDR3 length is 13 residues. In DNA form, the CDR3 reads TGTGCCATCAGTGAAGGGACTAATGAAAAACTGTTTTTT. Encoded protein: CAISEGTNEKLFF.

This clonotype was observed at least ten times. The V gene is TRBV20-1, the J gene TRBJ1-2, with 7 bases identical to TRBD1. CDR3 size: 14 residues. Germline V lookup: CDR1 DFQATT, CDR2 SNEGSKA (reference sequence). Losses at the gene ends were 1 base for V and 5 bases for J; bases not matched to a gene: 7. The CDR3 region is CSARVGQVLYGYTF. CDR3 nucleotides: TGCAGTGCTAGAGTAGGACAGGTCCTATATGGCTACACCTTC.

The table lists this clonotype with a few counts. CDR3 bases: TGCGCCAGCAGCACCGCATCATCGTCGGATACGCAGTATTTT. This translates into CASSTASSSDTQYF. V and J are TRBV5-1 and TRBJ2-3; D remains ambiguous. Trimming shortened V by 4 bases and J by 6 bases, and 15 bases separated the two germline ends. The CDR3 runs to 14 residues. The germline V gene has CDR1 SGHRS and CDR2 YFSETQ.

In its sample, this clonotype was seen many times. The chain links TRBV19 to TRBJ1-1, with a possible D match to TRBD1 (5 bases). V was trimmed by 8 bases and J by 7 bases, leaving 20 bases between them. This CDR3 spans 14 amino acids. Germline CDR1 is LNHDA and CDR2 is SQIVND (reference sequence). The chain's CDR3 is CASQTELRGGEAFF. The CDR3 coding sequence is TGTGCCAGTCAGACAGAACTCCGGGGCGGTGAAGCTTTCTTT.

This clonotype was counted at least ten times. The chain has TRBV2 and TRBJ2-2; D remains ambiguous. The CDR3 spans 12 residues. Germline loops: CDR1 SNHLY, CDR2 FYNNEI. Between the trimmed V and J ends, which lost 6 bases and 4 bases, there was a span of 6 bases. The CDR3 region is CASRVSTGELFF. CDR3 coding DNA: TGTGCCAGCAGGGTTAGCACCGGGGAGCTGTTTTTT. The whole variable domain, remainder taken from reference TRBV2 and TRBJ2-2, is EPEVTQTPSHQVTQMGQEVILRCVPISNHLYFYWYRQILGQKVEFLVSFYNNEISEKSEIFDDQFSVERPDGSNFTLKIRSTKLEDSAMYFCASRVSTGELFFGEGSRLTVL.

The V gene is TRBV6-1, the J gene TRBJ1-5, with D unresolved. Germline V lookup: CDR1 MNHNS, CDR2 SASEGT. CDR3 length: 13 amino acids. V was pared by 1 base and J by 5 bases, with 6 bases between. Here the CDR3 reads CASSEEYYQPQHF. CDR3 nucleotides: TGTGCCAGCAGTGAAGAGTACTATCAGCCCCAGCATTTT.

In this sample, this clonotype turned up many times. The chain couples TRBV3-1 to TRBJ1-3, with D unresolved. Trimming removed 1 base at V and 0 bases at J, with 13 bases between. Germline lookup yields CDR1 LGHDT and CDR2 YNNKEL (reference sequence). The CDR3 extends over 17 amino acids. The CDR3 loop is CASSQVEGMYSGNTIYF. For the CDR3, the DNA is TGTGCCAGCAGCCAAGTGGAGGGTATGTACTCTGGAAACACCATATATTTT.

This clonotype was recorded at least ten times. The J gene is TRBJ2-1, the V gene TRBV30, with TRBD1 identical over 7 bases. Trimming at V came to 1 base and at J to 8 bases, leaving 11 bases not matched to a gene. Germline CDR1 GTSNPN, CDR2 SVGIG (reference sequence). The CDR3 consists of 15 residues. This CDR3 is CAWSGTGAGWDEQFF. Written as DNA, the CDR3 is TGTGCCTGGAGTGGAACAGGGGCCGGTTGGGATGAGCAGTTCTTC. The full variable domain, rest sourced from reference TRBV30 and TRBJ2-1, is SQTIHQWPATLVQPVGSPLSLECTVEGTSNPNLYWYRQAAGRGLQLLFYSVGIGQISSEVPQNLSASRPQDRQFILSSKKLLLSDSGFYLCAWSGTGAGWDEQFFGPGTRLTVL.

This chain joins TRBV10-3 and TRBJ1-5, with 10 bases fitting TRBD1. This CDR3 comprises 15 residues. The ends lost 5 bases at V and 4 bases at J; junction bases unmatched: 5. CDR1 and CDR2 (germline): ENHRY, SYGVKD. CDR3: CAISYDRGRNQPQHF. DNA of the CDR3: TGTGCCATCAGTTACGACAGGGGGCGAAATCAGCCCCAGCATTTT.